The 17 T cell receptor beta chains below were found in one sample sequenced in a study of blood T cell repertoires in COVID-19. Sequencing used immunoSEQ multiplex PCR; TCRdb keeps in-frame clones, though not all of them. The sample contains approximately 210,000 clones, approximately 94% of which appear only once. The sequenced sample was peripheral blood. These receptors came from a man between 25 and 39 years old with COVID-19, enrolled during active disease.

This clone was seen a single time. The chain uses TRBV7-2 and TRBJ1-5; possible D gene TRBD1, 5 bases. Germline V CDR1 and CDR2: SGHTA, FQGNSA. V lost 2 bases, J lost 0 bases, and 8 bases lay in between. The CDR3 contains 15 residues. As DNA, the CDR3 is TGTGCCAGCAGCTTAAAGGGGTATAGCAATCAGCCCCAGCATTTT. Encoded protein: CASSLKGYSNQPQHF.

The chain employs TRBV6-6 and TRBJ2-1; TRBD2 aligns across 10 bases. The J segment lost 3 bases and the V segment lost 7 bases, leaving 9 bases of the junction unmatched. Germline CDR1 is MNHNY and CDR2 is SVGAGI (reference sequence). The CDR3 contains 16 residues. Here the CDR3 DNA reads TGTGCCAGCACCCCAGCGGGGGGGGTTATCTACAATGAGCAGTTCTTC. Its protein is CASTPAGGVIYNEQFF.

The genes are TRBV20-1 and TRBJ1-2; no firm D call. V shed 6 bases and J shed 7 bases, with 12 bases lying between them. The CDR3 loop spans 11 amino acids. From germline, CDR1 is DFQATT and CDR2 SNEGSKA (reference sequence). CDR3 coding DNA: TGCAGTGCCAATGCCGACTTTGGCTACACCTTC. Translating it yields CSANADFGYTF.

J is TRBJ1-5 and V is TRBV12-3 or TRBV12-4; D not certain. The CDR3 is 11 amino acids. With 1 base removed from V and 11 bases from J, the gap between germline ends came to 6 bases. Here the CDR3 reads CASSLGQSQHF. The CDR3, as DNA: TGTGCCAGCAGTTTAGGGCAGTCCCAGCATTTT.

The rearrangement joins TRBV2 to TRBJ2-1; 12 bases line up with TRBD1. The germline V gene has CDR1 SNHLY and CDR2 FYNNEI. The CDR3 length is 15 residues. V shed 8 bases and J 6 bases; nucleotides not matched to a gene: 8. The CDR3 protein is CASPPGQGAANEQFF. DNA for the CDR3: TGTGCCAGCCCCCCGGGACAGGGGGCCGCCAATGAGCAGTTCTTC.

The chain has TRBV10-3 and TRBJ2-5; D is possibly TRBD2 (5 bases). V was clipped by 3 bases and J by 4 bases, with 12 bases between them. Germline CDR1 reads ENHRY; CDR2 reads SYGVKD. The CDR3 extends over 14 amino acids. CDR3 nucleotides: TGTGCCATCAGTGATAGGGAGTGGGGAGAGACCCAGTACTTC. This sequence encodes CAISDREWGETQYF.

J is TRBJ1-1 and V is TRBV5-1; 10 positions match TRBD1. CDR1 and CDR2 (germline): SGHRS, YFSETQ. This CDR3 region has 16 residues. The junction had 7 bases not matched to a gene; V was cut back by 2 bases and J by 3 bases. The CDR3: CASSFRQGAVDTEAFF. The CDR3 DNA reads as TGCGCCAGCAGCTTCAGACAGGGGGCGGTGGACACTGAAGCTTTCTTT.

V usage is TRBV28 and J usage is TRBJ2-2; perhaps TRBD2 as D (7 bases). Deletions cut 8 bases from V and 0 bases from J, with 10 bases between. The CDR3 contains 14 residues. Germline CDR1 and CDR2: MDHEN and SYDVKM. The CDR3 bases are TGTGCCAGCGGGGGGGCCCCGAACACCGGGGAGCTGTTTTTT. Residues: CASGGAPNTGELFF.

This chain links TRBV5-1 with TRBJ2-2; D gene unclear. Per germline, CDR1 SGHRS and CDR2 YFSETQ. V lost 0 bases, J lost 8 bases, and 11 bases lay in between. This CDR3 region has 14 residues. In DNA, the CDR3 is TGCGCCAGCAGCTTGGTTGCGGCACCGGGGGAGCTGTTTTTT. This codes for CASSLVAAPGELFF.

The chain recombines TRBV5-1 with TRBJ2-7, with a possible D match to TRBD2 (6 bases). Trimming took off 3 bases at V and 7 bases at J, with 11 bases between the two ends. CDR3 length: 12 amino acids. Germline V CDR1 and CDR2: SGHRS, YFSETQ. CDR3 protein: CASSWGGREQYF. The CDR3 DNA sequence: TGCGCCAGCAGCTGGGGTGGGAGGGAGCAGTACTTC.

In DNA form, the CDR3 reads TGTGCCAGTATTGAAGGGACAGGTACTAATGAAAAACTGTTTTTT. It is translated as CASIEGTGTNEKLFF. The chain recombines TRBV19 with TRBJ1-4; 8 nucleotides line up with TRBD1. The CDR3 totals 15 residues. Trimming cost V 7 bases and J 2 bases; bases outside gene matches: 6. The V gene's germline CDR1 is LNHDA and CDR2 SQIVND (reference sequence).

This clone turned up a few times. CDR3 region: CASSQLAGESYEQYF. The CDR3 DNA reads TGCGCCAGCAGCCAACTAGCGGGGGAGAGCTACGAGCAGTACTTC. The V gene is TRBV4-1, the J gene TRBJ2-7; 10 nucleotides line up with TRBD2. V shed 2 bases and J 3 bases; nucleotides not matched to a gene: 4. Germline CDR1 reads MGHRA; CDR2 reads YSYEKL. CDR3 length: 15 amino acids.

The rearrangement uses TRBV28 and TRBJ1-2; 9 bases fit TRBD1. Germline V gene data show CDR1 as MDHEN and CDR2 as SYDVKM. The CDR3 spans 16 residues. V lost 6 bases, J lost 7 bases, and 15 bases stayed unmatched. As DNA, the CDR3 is TGTGCCAGCAGCAGGGACAGGGAGGTCTTCGGTCTTGGCTACACCTTC. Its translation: CASSRDREVFGLGYTF.

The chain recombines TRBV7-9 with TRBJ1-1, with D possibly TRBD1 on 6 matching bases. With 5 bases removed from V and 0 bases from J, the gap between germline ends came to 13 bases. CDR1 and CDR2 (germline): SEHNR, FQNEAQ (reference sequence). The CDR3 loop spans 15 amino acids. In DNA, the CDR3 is TGTGCCAGCAGCGCTTCAAACAGGGTGAACACTGAAGCTTTCTTT. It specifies CASSASNRVNTEAFF.

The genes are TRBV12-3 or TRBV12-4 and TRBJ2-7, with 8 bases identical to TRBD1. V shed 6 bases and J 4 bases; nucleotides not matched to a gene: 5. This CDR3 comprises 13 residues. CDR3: CASSRGQAYEQYF. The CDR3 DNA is TGTGCCAGCAGCCGGGGACAGGCGTACGAGCAGTACTTC.

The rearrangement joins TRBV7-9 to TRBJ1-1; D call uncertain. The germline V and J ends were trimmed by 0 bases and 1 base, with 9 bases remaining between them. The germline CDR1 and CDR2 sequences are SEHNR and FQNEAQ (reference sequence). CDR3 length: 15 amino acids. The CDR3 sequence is CASSLARSANTEAFF. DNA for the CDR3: TGTGCCAGCAGCTTAGCGAGGAGTGCGAACACTGAAGCTTTCTTT. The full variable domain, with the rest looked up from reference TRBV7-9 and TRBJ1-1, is DTGVSQNPRHKITKRGQNVTFRCDPISEHNRLYWYRQTLGQGPEFLTYFQNEAQLEKSRLLSDRFSAERPKGSFSTLEIQRTEQGDSAMYLCASSLARSANTEAFFGQGTRLTVV.

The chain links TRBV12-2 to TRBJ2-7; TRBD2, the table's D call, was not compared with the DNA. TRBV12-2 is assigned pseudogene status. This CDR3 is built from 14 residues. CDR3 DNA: TGTGCAAGTCGCTTCGAGGGGACTTCCTACGAGCAGTACTTC. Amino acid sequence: CASRFEGTSYEQYF.